The 11 T cell receptor beta chains reported below all come from one sample, sequenced in a study of blood T cell repertoires in COVID-19. Only in-frame clones appear in the TCRdb table, and some are missing; sequencing was by immunoSEQ multiplex PCR. Of around 52,000 clones listed, about four fifths are singletons. The sequencing input was peripheral blood. These receptors all stem from a human donor in a cohort sampled during active COVID-19.

CDR3 DNA: TGTGCCAGTTCCCGGAACACTGAAGCTTTCTTT. Its translation is CASSRNTEAFF. The V gene is TRBV25-1, the J gene TRBJ1-1; D is uncertain. Germline values: CDR1 MGHDK, CDR2 SYGVNS. The CDR3 is 11 amino acids. V was pared by 9 bases and J by 1 base, with 6 bases between. The full variable domain, in which reference TRBV25-1 and TRBJ1-1 provide the parts outside the CDR3, is EADIYQTPRYLVIGTGKKITLECSQTMGHDKMYWYQQDPGMELHLIHYSYGVNSTEKGDLSSESTVSRIRTEHFPLTLESARPSHTSQYLCASSRNTEAFFGQGTRLTVV.

The rearrangement uses TRBV6-5 and TRBJ1-1, with D unresolved. Germline values: CDR1 MNHEY, CDR2 SVGAGI. Trimming cost V 2 bases and J 0 bases, with 7 bases left between them. The CDR3 length is 14 residues. The CDR3 protein is CASSYGGMNTEAFF. CDR3 coding DNA: TGTGCCAGCAGTTACGGAGGGATGAACACTGAAGCTTTCTTT.

The CDR3 spells CASRDRVFSPLHF. As DNA, the CDR3 is TGTGCCAGCAGGGACAGGGTTTTTTCACCCCTCCACTTT. This sequence joins TRBV6-5 and TRBJ1-6, with 8 bases that match TRBD1. The CDR3 is 13 residues long. In germline, CDR1 is MNHEY, CDR2 SVGAGI. J was trimmed by 9 bases and V by 6 bases; bases with no gene match: 4.

V and J are TRBV9 and TRBJ1-1; tentatively, D is TRBD1 (6 bases). The V end lost 0 bases, the J end lost 1 base, and 13 bases lay between the germline ends. This CDR3 region has 16 residues. Germline-derived CDR1 and CDR2 are SGDLS and YYNGEE. The CDR3 nucleotides are TGTGCCAGCAGCGTAGGAATAGGCAGGGGGAACACTGAAGCTTTCTTT. The encoded protein is CASSVGIGRGNTEAFF.

The genes are TRBV10-2 and TRBJ2-7; tentatively, D is TRBD2 (5 bases). The germline CDR1 and CDR2 sequences are WSHSY and SAAADI. The CDR3 totals 12 residues. Between the trimmed V and J ends, which lost 4 bases and 3 bases, there was a span of 7 bases. In DNA form, the CDR3 reads TGCGCCAGCAGTGGACGGGGCTACGAGCAGTACTTC. Amino acids: CASSGRGYEQYF.

The gene calls are TRBV12-3 or TRBV12-4 and TRBJ2-1; D gene ambiguous. V lost 3 bases and J lost 9, with 6 bases in between. The CDR3 contains 11 residues. Written as DNA, the CDR3 is TGTGCCAGCAGTTTGTCCGGTGAGCAGTTCTTC. Translating gives CASSLSGEQFF.

J is TRBJ2-5 and V is TRBV30, with D tentatively TRBD2 (5 bases). V lost 5 bases, J lost 7 bases, and 14 bases lay in between. The length of the CDR3 is 12 residues. The germline gives CDR1 GTSNPN, CDR2 SVGIG (reference sequence). CDR3 loop: CAWGRGAGTQYF. The CDR3, as DNA: TGTGCCTGGGGGCGCGGCGCGGGGACCCAGTACTTC.

Only a few counts were recorded for this clone. The V call is TRBV7-9, the J call TRBJ1-5, with D possibly being TRBD1 (6 bases). V was trimmed by 5 bases and J by 5 bases, leaving 19 bases between them. The CDR3 runs to 16 residues. CDR1 is SEHNR, CDR2 FQNEAQ, per germline (reference sequence). CDR3 in DNA: TGTGCCAGCAGCCCCGGGGGGGCGCGCAGAGATCAGCCCCAGCATTTT. Protein sequence: CASSPGGARRDQPQHF.

J is TRBJ1-5 and V is TRBV5-6, with 9 bases identical to TRBD1. V shed 4 bases, J shed 3 bases, and the junction held 17 bases outside the gene matches. CDR1 SGHDT and CDR2 YYEEEE come from the germline V gene. The CDR3 loop spans 19 amino acids. CDR3 amino acids: CASSPSADRGLYSNQPQHF. The CDR3 DNA is TGTGCCAGCAGCCCATCAGCGGACAGGGGCCTTTACTCCAATCAGCCCCAGCATTTT.

The chain employs TRBV19 and TRBJ1-5; 9 nucleotides line up with TRBD1. The CDR3 is made up of 15 amino acids. J was trimmed by 4 bases and V by 7 bases; bases with no gene match: 8. Germline V gene data show CDR1 as LNHDA and CDR2 as SQIVND (reference sequence). CDR3 sequence reads: CASTTGTGLNQPQHF. The CDR3 DNA is TGTGCCAGTACCACGGGGACAGGGCTAAATCAGCCCCAGCATTTT. The variable domain in full, with the rest retrieved from reference TRBV19 and TRBJ1-5, is DGGITQSPKYLFRKEGQNVTLSCEQNLNHDAMYWYRQDPGQGLRLIYYSQIVNDFQKGDIAEGYSVSREKKESFPLTVTSAQKNPTAFYLCASTTGTGLNQPQHFGDGTRLSIL.

This chain uses TRBV5-1 with TRBJ2-3; D call uncertain. The ends were cut back, 6 bases at V and 3 bases at J, with 11 bases in the middle. The CDR3 spans 13 residues. Germline lookup yields CDR1 SGHRS and CDR2 YFSETQ. This chain's CDR3 is CASKTVETDTQYF. The DNA of the CDR3 is TGCGCCAGCAAGACTGTGGAAACAGATACGCAGTATTTT.